These T cell receptor beta chains were read from a single sample in a study of T cells and Merkel cell carcinoma outcomes. Measured with immunoSEQ multiplex PCR; TCRdb has only the in-frame clones, and not every one. Among some 3,300 clones listed, over 60% were seen once. Material for sequencing was tumor tissue from Merkel cell carcinoma. The receptors originated from a human donor with Merkel cell carcinoma. The CDR3 runs from the conserved cysteine through the conserved F or W. D genes are given only for firm matches. For some rows the clone size is stated as once, few or many, or as a class when expanded; others skip it.

cdr3_aa: CASSRGTDNIAKNIQYF; cdr3_nt: TGTGCCAGCAGCCGGGGGACGGACAATATAGCCAAAAACATTCAGTACTTC; cdr3_length: 17; clone_size: .; v_call: TRBV5-5; d_call: .; j_call: TRBJ2-4
cdr3_aa: CASSRVSSGANVLTF; cdr3_nt: TGTGCCAGCTCCAGGGTAAGCTCTGGGGCCAACGTCCTGACTTTC; cdr3_length: 15; clone_size: .; v_call: TRBV27; d_call: .; j_call: TRBJ2-6
cdr3_aa: CASNSGLAPYEQYF; cdr3_nt: TGTGCCAGTAACTCGGGACTTGCGCCCTACGAGCAGTACTTC; cdr3_length: 14; clone_size: .; v_call: TRBV5-6; d_call: .; j_call: TRBJ2-7
cdr3_aa: CASSSYGGHLNIQYF; cdr3_nt: TGTGCCAGCAGTTCCTACGGGGGGCACCTAAACATTCAGTACTTC; cdr3_length: 15; clone_size: few; v_call: TRBV28; d_call: .; j_call: TRBJ2-4
cdr3_aa: CASSYPQGQGRETQYF; cdr3_nt: TGTGCCAGCAGTTACCCACAGGGACAGGGGCGGGAGACCCAGTACTTC; cdr3_length: 16; clone_size: .; v_call: TRBV6-5; d_call: TRBD1; j_call: TRBJ2-5
cdr3_aa: CASSQVTVGTDTQYF; cdr3_nt: TGCGCCAGCAGCCAAGTAACAGTTGGCACAGATACGCAGTATTTT; cdr3_length: 15; clone_size: .; v_call: TRBV4-1; d_call: .; j_call: TRBJ2-3
cdr3_aa: CASSEPTGIGEKLFF; cdr3_nt: TGTGCCAGCAGCGAACCGACAGGGATAGGAGAAAAACTGTTTTTT; cdr3_length: 15; clone_size: .; v_call: TRBV6-1; d_call: TRBD1; j_call: TRBJ1-4
cdr3_aa: CASSLGYEQYF; cdr3_nt: TGTGCCAGCAGCTTGGGATACGAGCAGTACTTC; cdr3_length: 11; clone_size: .; v_call: TRBV5-6; d_call: .; j_call: TRBJ2-7
cdr3_aa: CASSRGSGTEAFF; cdr3_nt: TGTGCCAGCAGCAGGGGGTCGGGCACTGAAGCTTTCTTT; cdr3_length: 13; clone_size: .; v_call: TRBV7-9; d_call: .; j_call: TRBJ1-1
cdr3_aa: CASSLVDRGPYEQFF; cdr3_nt: TGTGCCAGCAGCTTAGTAGACAGGGGGCCCTATGAGCAGTTCTTC; cdr3_length: 15; clone_size: .; v_call: TRBV7-2; d_call: TRBD1; j_call: TRBJ2-1
cdr3_aa: CASSPPGQPPYEQYF; cdr3_nt: TGTGCCAGCTCGCCACCGGGACAGCCCCCCTACGAGCAGTACTTC; cdr3_length: 15; clone_size: .; v_call: TRBV18; d_call: TRBD1; j_call: TRBJ2-7
cdr3_aa: CASSLRQSSYNEQFF; cdr3_nt: TGTGCCAGCAGCTTGAGACAGAGCTCCTACAATGAGCAGTTCTTC; cdr3_length: 15; clone_size: .; v_call: TRBV11-2; d_call: .; j_call: TRBJ2-1
cdr3_aa: CASSLYRVRPQKLYGYTF; cdr3_nt: TGTGCCAGCTCTCTTTACAGGGTTCGTCCCCAAAAACTCTATGGCTACACCTTC; cdr3_length: 18; clone_size: .; v_call: TRBV18; d_call: .; j_call: TRBJ1-2
cdr3_aa: CATSTLQGTQYF; cdr3_nt: TGTGCCACCAGCACACTACAGGGGACCCAGTACTTC; cdr3_length: 12; clone_size: .; v_call: TRBV15; d_call: .; j_call: TRBJ2-5
cdr3_aa: CSVRTGGNEAFF; cdr3_nt: TGCAGCGTCCGGACAGGGGGCAATGAAGCTTTCTTT; cdr3_length: 12; clone_size: .; v_call: TRBV29-1; d_call: TRBD1; j_call: TRBJ1-1
cdr3_aa: CASSPTGGVSPLHF; cdr3_nt: TGTGCCAGCAGCCCGACAGGGGGCGTTTCACCCCTCCACTTT; cdr3_length: 14; clone_size: .; v_call: TRBV6-4; d_call: TRBD1; j_call: TRBJ1-6
cdr3_aa: CASSQDRHSGNTIYF; cdr3_nt: TGCGCCAGCAGCCAAGATCGGCATTCTGGAAACACCATATATTTT; cdr3_length: 15; clone_size: .; v_call: TRBV4-3; d_call: .; j_call: TRBJ1-3
cdr3_aa: CASSEHGTLGEPQHF; cdr3_nt: TGTGCCAGCAGTGAACATGGGACTTTAGGGGAGCCCCAGCATTTT; cdr3_length: 15; clone_size: .; v_call: TRBV25-1; d_call: .; j_call: TRBJ1-5
cdr3_aa: CSVESGNEQFF; cdr3_nt: TGCAGCGTTGAATCAGGAAATGAGCAGTTCTTC; cdr3_length: 11; clone_size: .; v_call: TRBV29-1; d_call: .; j_call: TRBJ2-1
cdr3_aa: CASSPRLAGDTDTQYF; cdr3_nt: TGTGCCAGCAGTCCCCGACTAGCGGGGGACACAGATACGCAGTATTTT; cdr3_length: 16; clone_size: .; v_call: TRBV5-4; d_call: TRBD2; j_call: TRBJ2-3
cdr3_aa: CASRASGDSPLHF; cdr3_nt: TGCGCCAGCAGGGCTTCCGGGGATTCACCCCTCCACTTT; cdr3_length: 13; clone_size: .; v_call: TRBV10-2; d_call: .; j_call: TRBJ1-6
cdr3_aa: CASSGLPGEDTDTQYF; cdr3_nt: TGTGCCAGCAGCGGATTACCGGGGGAGGACACAGATACGCAGTATTTT; cdr3_length: 16; clone_size: .; v_call: TRBV13; d_call: .; j_call: TRBJ2-3
cdr3_aa: CASSWGATDTQYF; cdr3_nt: TGTGCCAGCAGCTGGGGAGCCACAGATACGCAGTATTTT; cdr3_length: 13; clone_size: few; v_call: TRBV5-4; d_call: .; j_call: TRBJ2-3
cdr3_aa: CASSLGSGFGYTF; cdr3_nt: TGCGCCAGCAGCTTGGGGAGCGGTTTTGGCTACACCTTC; cdr3_length: 13; clone_size: .; v_call: TRBV5-1; d_call: .; j_call: TRBJ1-2
cdr3_aa: CASSLEGDSNTEAFF; cdr3_nt: TGCGCCAGCAGCTTGGAAGGGGACAGCAACACTGAAGCTTTCTTT; cdr3_length: 15; clone_size: .; v_call: TRBV5-1; d_call: TRBD1; j_call: TRBJ1-1
cdr3_aa: CASSATGTGHYEQYF; cdr3_nt: TGTGCCAGCAGCGCGACCGGGACAGGGCACTACGAGCAGTACTTC; cdr3_length: 15; clone_size: .; v_call: TRBV9; d_call: TRBD1; j_call: TRBJ2-7
cdr3_aa: CASSPQEGEKLFF; cdr3_nt: TGTGCCAGCTCACCACAGGAAGGCGAAAAACTGTTTTTT; cdr3_length: 13; clone_size: .; v_call: TRBV18; d_call: .; j_call: TRBJ1-4
cdr3_aa: CATRSRGQETQYF; cdr3_nt: TGTGCCACACGTTCGCGGGGGCAAGAGACCCAGTACTTC; cdr3_length: 13; clone_size: few; v_call: TRBV7-9; d_call: TRBD2; j_call: TRBJ2-5
cdr3_aa: CASVTAQTYEQYF; cdr3_nt: TGTGCCAGCGTGACAGCACAAACCTACGAGCAGTACTTC; cdr3_length: 13; clone_size: .; v_call: TRBV2; d_call: .; j_call: TRBJ2-7
cdr3_aa: CASSQGTSGVNEQFF; cdr3_nt: TGCGCCAGCAGCCAAGGGACTAGCGGGGTGAATGAGCAATTCTTC; cdr3_length: 15; clone_size: .; v_call: TRBV4-1; d_call: TRBD2; j_call: TRBJ2-1